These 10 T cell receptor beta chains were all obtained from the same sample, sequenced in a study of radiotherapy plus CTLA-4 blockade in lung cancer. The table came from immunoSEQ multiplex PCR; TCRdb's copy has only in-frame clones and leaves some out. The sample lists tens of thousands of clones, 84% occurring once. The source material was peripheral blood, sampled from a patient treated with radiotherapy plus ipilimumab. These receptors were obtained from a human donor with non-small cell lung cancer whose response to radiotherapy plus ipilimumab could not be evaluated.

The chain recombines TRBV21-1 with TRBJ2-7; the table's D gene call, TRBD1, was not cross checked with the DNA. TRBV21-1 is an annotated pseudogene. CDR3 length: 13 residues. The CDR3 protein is CASSRGRPGEQYF. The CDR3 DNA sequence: TGTGCCAGCAGCAGGGGGCGCCCCGGCGAGCAGTACTTC.

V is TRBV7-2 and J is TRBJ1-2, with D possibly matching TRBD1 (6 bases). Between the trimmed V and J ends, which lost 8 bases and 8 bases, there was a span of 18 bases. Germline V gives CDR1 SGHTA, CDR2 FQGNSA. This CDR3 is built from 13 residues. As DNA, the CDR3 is TGTGCCAGCTGTCTAGACAGGCCGGACGGCTACACCTTC. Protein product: CASCLDRPDGYTF.

The DNA of the CDR3 is TGTGCCAGCAGCGCCCGGACTAGCGGGACCACAGATACGCAGTATTTT. This gives the protein CASSARTSGTTDTQYF. The chain couples TRBV9 to TRBJ2-3, with 12 nucleotides matching TRBD2. This CDR3 comprises 16 residues. Germline CDR1 and CDR2: SGDLS and YYNGEE. With 3 bases clipped from V and 2 bases from J, the junction kept 4 bases outside the gene matches.

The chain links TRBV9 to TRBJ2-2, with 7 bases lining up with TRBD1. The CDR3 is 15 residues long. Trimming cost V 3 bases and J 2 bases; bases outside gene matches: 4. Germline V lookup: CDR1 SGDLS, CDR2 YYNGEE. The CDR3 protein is CASSAGTENTGELFF. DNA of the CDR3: TGTGCCAGCAGCGCCGGGACAGAAAACACCGGGGAGCTGTTTTTT.

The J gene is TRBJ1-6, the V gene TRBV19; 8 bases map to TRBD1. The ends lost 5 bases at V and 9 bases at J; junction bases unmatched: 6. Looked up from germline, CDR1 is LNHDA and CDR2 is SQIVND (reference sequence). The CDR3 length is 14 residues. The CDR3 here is CASSPRQGSSPLHF. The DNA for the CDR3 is TGTGCCAGTAGTCCAAGACAGGGGAGTTCACCCCTCCACTTT.

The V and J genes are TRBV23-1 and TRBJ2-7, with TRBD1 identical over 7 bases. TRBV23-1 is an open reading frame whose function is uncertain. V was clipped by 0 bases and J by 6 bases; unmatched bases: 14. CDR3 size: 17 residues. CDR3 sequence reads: CASSQSYRRDSSREQYF. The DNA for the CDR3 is TGCGCCAGCAGTCAATCCTACCGCCGGGACAGCTCTCGCGAGCAGTACTTC.

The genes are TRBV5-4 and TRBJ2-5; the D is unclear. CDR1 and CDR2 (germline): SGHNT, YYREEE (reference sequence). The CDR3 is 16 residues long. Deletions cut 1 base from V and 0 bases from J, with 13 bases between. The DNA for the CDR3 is TGTGCCAGCAGCTTGTACGGGTCGCTAAACCAAGAGACCCAGTACTTC. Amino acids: CASSLYGSLNQETQYF.

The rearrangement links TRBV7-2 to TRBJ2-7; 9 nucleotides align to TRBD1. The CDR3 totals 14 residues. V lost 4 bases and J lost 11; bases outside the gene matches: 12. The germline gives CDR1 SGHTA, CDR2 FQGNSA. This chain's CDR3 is CASSSGQGLGVEYF. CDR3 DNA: TGTGCCAGCAGCTCGGGACAGGGATTAGGAGTTGAGTACTTC. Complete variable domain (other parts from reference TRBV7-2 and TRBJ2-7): GAGVSQSPSNKVTEKGKDVELRCDPISGHTALYWYRQSLGQGLEFLIYFQGNSAPDKSGLPSDRFSAERTGGSVSTLTIQRTQQEDSAVYLCASSSGQGLGVEYFGPGTRLTVT.

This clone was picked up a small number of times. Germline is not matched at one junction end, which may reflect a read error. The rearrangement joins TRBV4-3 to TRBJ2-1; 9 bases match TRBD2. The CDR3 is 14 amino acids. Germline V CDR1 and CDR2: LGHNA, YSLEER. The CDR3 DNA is TGCGCCACCAGCGGAGGACTAGCGTCCAATGAGCAGTTCTTC. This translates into CATSGGLASNEQFF.

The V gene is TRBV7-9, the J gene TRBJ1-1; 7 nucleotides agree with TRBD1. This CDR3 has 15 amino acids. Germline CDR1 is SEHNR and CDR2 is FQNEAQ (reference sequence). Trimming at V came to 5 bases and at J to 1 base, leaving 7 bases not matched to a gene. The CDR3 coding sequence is TGTGCCAGCAGCGTAGGGGGACAGTGGAACACTGAAGCTTTCTTT. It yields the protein CASSVGGQWNTEAFF.